The 29 T cell receptor beta chains below were found in one sample sequenced in a study of blood T cells in healthy people across ages. Using a J-beta primer mix together with a sample-barcoded 5' primer, a second PCR was run for roughly 6 to 11 cycles. TCRdb reprocessed the 5' RACE reads via MiXCR and lists one record per CDR3 protein. The sample lists roughly 730,000 distinct CDR3 sequences, approximately 53% seen once, with 20% to 30% in the top ten. What was sequenced was blood. These receptors were obtained from a man in his forties in good health.

The rearrangement uses TRBV6-1 and TRBJ1-5; possible D gene TRBD1, 5 bases. The CDR3 length is 18 residues. Germline CDR1 MNHNS, CDR2 SASEGT. Trimming took off 6 bases at V and 3 bases at J, with 24 bases between the two ends. This chain's CDR3 is CASRWAGKRGRPNQPQHF. Written as DNA, the CDR3 is TGTGCCAGCAGATGGGCCGGAAAGAGGGGACGGCCCAATCAGCCCCAGCATTTT.

The chain is built from TRBV13 and TRBJ2-7; 8 bases map to TRBD1. The V gene end was trimmed by 5 bases and the J gene end by 2 bases; junction bases not matched to a gene: 8. Germline CDR1 PRHDT, CDR2 FYEKMQ (reference sequence). This CDR3 spans 15 amino acids. CDR3 in amino acids: CASSNQGASPYEQYF. CDR3 nucleotide sequence: TGTGCCAGCAGCAACCAGGGGGCGTCTCCCTACGAGCAGTACTTC. The full variable domain, with the rest looked up from reference TRBV13 and TRBJ2-7, is AAGVIQSPRHLIKEKRETATLKCYPIPRHDTVYWYQQGPGQDPQFLISFYEKMQSDKGSIPDRFSAQQFSDYHSELNMSSLELGDSALYFCASSNQGASPYEQYFGPGTRLTVT.

The V call is TRBV24-1, the J call TRBJ2-5; 7 bases match TRBD1. CDR3 length: 16 residues. Germline trimming cut 4 bases from V and 4 bases from J; bases unmatched to any gene: 11. Germline values: CDR1 KGHDR, CDR2 SFDVKD. Here the CDR3 DNA reads TGTGCCACCAGTGACCAACCTCCAGGGGACAGAGAGACCCAGTACTTC. Amino acids: CATSDQPPGDRETQYF.

The rearrangement links TRBV27 to TRBJ2-5, with D possibly being TRBD1 (5 bases). V shed 6 bases and J shed 5 bases, with 16 bases lying between them. The germline CDR1 and CDR2 sequences are MNHEY and SMNVEV (reference sequence). The CDR3 runs to 14 residues. Written as DNA, the CDR3 is TGTGCCAGCAGCTCAATTAGGGGCCGGGAGACCCAGTACTTC. Its translation is CASSSIRGRETQYF.

This sequence joins TRBV29-1 and TRBJ2-1; D might be TRBD2 (6 bases). V shed 1 base and J shed 1 base, with 11 bases lying between them. Per the germline V gene, CDR1 is SQVTM and CDR2 is ANQGSEA. The CDR3 has 15 amino acids. The CDR3 nucleotides are TGCAGCGTTGAAGGCCCCGGGACTTCCTACAATGAGCAGTTCTTC. Protein sequence: CSVEGPGTSYNEQFF.

A single count supports this clonotype. This rearrangement joins TRBV10-3 to TRBJ2-7; perhaps D is TRBD1 or TRBD2 (5 bases each). Matching the DNA end better, TRBJ2-5 makes the J call doubtful. CDR1 is ENHRY, CDR2 SYGVKD, per germline. The CDR3 is 14 amino acids. The CDR3, as DNA: TGTGCCATCAGGGGGGACCTTCAGAAGGGGACCCAGTACTTC. It translates to CAIRGDLQKGTQYF.

CDR3 DNA sequence: TGTGCCAGCAGCACACAAGACAGGGTTGAGCAGTTCTTC. Protein product: CASSTQDRVEQFF. The chain is built from TRBV7-2 and TRBJ2-1; 7 nucleotides match TRBD1. The CDR3 is 13 amino acids. The germline CDR1 and CDR2 sequences are SGHTA and FQGNSA. J was trimmed by 9 bases and V by 5 bases; bases with no gene match: 7. Full variable domain (outside the CDR3, taken from reference TRBV7-2 and TRBJ2-1): GAGVSQSPSNKVTEKGKDVELRCDPISGHTALYWYRQSLGQGLEFLIYFQGNSAPDKSGLPSDRFSAERTGGSVSTLTIQRTQQEDSAVYLCASSTQDRVEQFFGPGTRLTVL.

V usage is TRBV25-1 and J usage is TRBJ2-3; D remains unclear. The CDR3 loop spans 13 amino acids. Germline CDR1 is MGHDK and CDR2 is SYGVNS. Trimming removed 7 bases at V and 3 bases at J, with 11 bases between. CDR3 in DNA: TGTGCCAGCACCCCTCTGGGGACAGATACGCAGTATTTT. It encodes CASTPLGTDTQYF.

The rearrangement uses TRBV5-5 and TRBJ1-1; 10 nucleotides align to TRBD1. V was clipped by 2 bases and J by 5 bases; unmatched bases: 6. The germline V gene has CDR1 SGHKS and CDR2 YYEKEE (reference sequence). The CDR3 extends over 15 amino acids. The CDR3: CASSFPGTGVTEAFF. In nucleotides, the CDR3 is TGTGCCAGCAGCTTCCCCGGGACAGGGGTTACTGAAGCTTTCTTT.

The chain uses TRBV10-3 and TRBJ2-5; 10 positions match TRBD1. The germline V gene encodes CDR1 ENHRY and CDR2 SYGVKD. V lost 5 bases, J lost 3 bases, and 12 bases stayed unmatched. The CDR3 length is 17 residues. DNA of the CDR3: TGTGCCATCAGTACATTGGGGGACAGGGGATCCGAAGAGACCCAGTACTTC. Amino acid sequence: CAISTLGDRGSEETQYF.

This chain uses TRBV2 with TRBJ1-1; no firm D call. This CDR3 region has 16 residues. V was shortened by 7 bases and J by 5 bases, with 23 bases between the two germline ends. The germline CDR1 and CDR2 sequences are SNHLY and FYNNEI. CDR3 sequence reads: CASIPQVSLKNTEAFF. The CDR3 bases are TGTGCCAGCATCCCGCAGGTCTCTCTGAAGAATACTGAAGCTTTCTTT.

The chain combines TRBV27 with TRBJ2-7, with TRBD2 matching over 10 bases. Matching the DNA end better, TRBJ2-5 makes the J call doubtful. CDR1 is MNHEY and CDR2 is SMNVEV in the germline V gene (reference sequence). The CDR3 spans 16 residues. The CDR3 DNA reads as TGTGCCAGCACCTCACTCGGACTAGCGGATGACGAGACCCAGTACTTC. It specifies CASTSLGLADDETQYF.

The chain is built from TRBV12-3 or TRBV12-4 and TRBJ1-2, with TRBD1 matching over 7 bases. The CDR3 is 13 amino acids. With V trimmed by 3 bases and J by 8 bases, 6 bases remained unmatched. The CDR3 DNA reads TGTGCCAGCAGTTTCGACAGGGTAGGAGGCTACACCTTC. Translated, it gives CASSFDRVGGYTF.

The chain's CDR3 is CASSPWGAETQYF. CDR3 nucleotides: TGTGCCAGCAGCCCCTGGGGGGCCGAGACCCAGTACTTC. The gene calls are TRBV6-5 and TRBJ2-5; D possibly matches TRBD1 or TRBD2 (6 bases each). With 6 bases removed from V and 5 bases from J, the gap between germline ends came to 13 bases. Germline V CDR1 and CDR2: MNHEY, SVGAGI. This CDR3 comprises 13 residues.

This clonotype was picked up a small number of times. V gene TRBV7-2 combines with J gene TRBJ2-7, with D unclear. This CDR3 region has 17 residues. The germline CDR1 and CDR2 sequences are SGHTA and FQGNSA. Trimming took 1 base from V and 6 from J, leaving 22 bases between them. The CDR3 DNA is TGTGCCAGCAGCTTAGGTCCGATAGAGTCCTTAGGCGGCGAGCAGTACTTC. Its translation: CASSLGPIESLGGEQYF. Variable domain in full (rest from reference TRBV7-2 and TRBJ2-7): GAGVSQSPSNKVTEKGKDVELRCDPISGHTALYWYRQSLGQGLEFLIYFQGNSAPDKSGLPSDRFSAERTGGSVSTLTIQRTQQEDSAVYLCASSLGPIESLGGEQYFGPGTRLTVT.

The chain uses TRBV20-1 and TRBJ2-1, with TRBD2 matching 10 bases. V was pared by 1 base and J by 7 bases, with 7 bases of the junction left unmatched. Germline V gives CDR1 DFQATT, CDR2 SNEGSKA (reference sequence). The CDR3 sequence is 15 residues long. DNA for the CDR3: TGCAGTGCTAGAGTCGGGACTAGCGCTGGGAATGAGCAGTTCTTC. Residues: CSARVGTSAGNEQFF.

The chain is built from TRBV5-1 and TRBJ2-4; D unresolved. The assigned J gene may be wrong: the sequence end matches TRBJ2-7 better. Germline V gene data show CDR1 as SGHRS and CDR2 as YFSETQ. The CDR3 is 13 residues long. The CDR3: CASSLGLTAEQYF. CDR3 in DNA: TGCGCCAGCAGCTTGGGCCTCACGGCCGAGCAGTACTTC.

V and J are TRBV29-1 and TRBJ2-1; 11 positions agree with TRBD2. The end of the DNA is better explained by TRBJ2-7, so the J call may be wrong. This CDR3 is built from 15 residues. Per germline, CDR1 SQVTM and CDR2 ANQGSEA. This chain's CDR3 is CSVEELAGVFNEQYF. DNA of the CDR3: TGCAGCGTTGAAGAACTAGCGGGAGTTTTCAATGAGCAGTACTTC.

This clonotype has a handful of counts. The chain carries TRBV7-9 and TRBJ1-2, with D possibly being TRBD1 (5 bases). CDR3 size: 12 residues. V lost 4 bases to trimming and J lost 6 bases, with 9 bases between them. Germline V gives CDR1 SEHNR, CDR2 FQNEAQ (reference sequence). CDR3 sequence (DNA): TGTGCCAGCAGCTACCAACAGGATGGCTACACCTTC. Translation: CASSYQQDGYTF.

This sequence joins TRBV20-1 and TRBJ1-2; D not certain. Per the germline V gene, CDR1 is DFQATT and CDR2 is SNEGSKA (reference sequence). V was clipped by 1 base and J by 4 bases, with 16 bases between them. CDR3 length: 15 amino acids. The CDR3 nucleotides are TGCAGTGCTAGAGTCTGGGAAGGCTCTTCCTATGGCTACACCTTC. Its protein is CSARVWEGSSYGYTF.

V and J are TRBV28 and TRBJ2-7; tentatively, D is TRBD1 (5 bases). Germline V gene data show CDR1 as MDHEN and CDR2 as SYDVKM. V was clipped by 7 bases and J by 3 bases, with 16 bases between them. The CDR3 runs 14 residues. Here the CDR3 reads CASTYGDSDYEQYF. The DNA for the CDR3 is TGTGCCAGCACCTACGGAGACAGTGACTACGAGCAGTACTTC.

J is TRBJ2-7 and V is TRBV7-9; D tentatively reads TRBD1 or TRBD2 (5 bases each). There are 13 residues in the CDR3. Trimming cost V 5 bases and J 5 bases, with 13 bases left between them. Germline V gives CDR1 SEHNR, CDR2 FQNEAQ (reference sequence). This CDR3 reads CASSPEGDHEQYF. The CDR3 DNA reads as TGTGCCAGCAGCCCAGAAGGGGACCACGAGCAGTACTTC. Looking up the rest from reference TRBV7-9 and TRBJ2-7 gives the full variable domain: DTGVSQNPRHKITKRGQNVTFRCDPISEHNRLYWYRQTLGQGPEFLTYFQNEAQLEKSRLLSDRFSAERPKGSFSTLEIQRTEQGDSAMYLCASSPEGDHEQYFGPGTRLTVT.

In regard to this clonotype: Mismatch with germline at one junction end may stem from a read error. This chain connects TRBV6-2 or TRBV6-3 to TRBJ1-5; D is perhaps TRBD1 (6 bases). Looked up from germline, CDR1 is MNHEY and CDR2 is SVGEGT. The CDR3 covers 15 residues. CDR3 sequence (DNA): TGTGCCAGCGGTTACCTACAGGGTTCGCGTCAGCCCCAGCATTTT. Amino acids: CASGYLQGSRQPQHF.

This chain links TRBV12-3 or TRBV12-4 with TRBJ2-1; D ambiguous. The CDR3 consists of 17 residues. V was clipped by 3 bases and J by 7 bases, with 22 bases between them. The CDR3 nucleotides are TGTGCCAGCAGTTTCTTGCCGGGCCCCGAAAGTAGGAATGAGCAGTTCTTC. Translation gives CASSFLPGPESRNEQFF.

This chain links TRBV12-3 or TRBV12-4 with TRBJ1-2, with 8 positions matching TRBD1. This CDR3 comprises 15 residues. Trimming took 4 bases from V and 5 from J; bases not matched to a gene: 9. In DNA, the CDR3 is TGTGCCAGCAGTTCTCCCGGGACAGGTCGTTATGGCTACACCTTC. This sequence encodes CASSSPGTGRYGYTF.

This clonotype has only one observation. The CDR3, as DNA: TGTGCCAGCACCCCGAACTCGGGGGACTATGGCTACACCTTC. Its protein is CASTPNSGDYGYTF. V usage is TRBV7-2 and J usage is TRBJ1-2; possibly TRBD1 for D (5 bases). Germline V gene sequence: CDR1 SGHTA, CDR2 FQGNSA. The CDR3 totals 14 residues. Deletions cut 7 bases from V and 3 bases from J, with 15 bases between.

The chain couples TRBV6-1 to TRBJ1-2, with TRBD1 as a possible D gene (6 bases). From germline, CDR1 is MNHNS and CDR2 SASEGT. The CDR3 is 13 amino acids. The V end lost 6 bases, the J end lost 4 bases, and 12 bases lay between the germline ends. CDR3 loop: CASRDSPLYGYTF. CDR3 coding DNA: TGTGCCAGCAGGGACAGCCCACTCTATGGCTACACCTTC.

The sample holds many counts of this clonotype. V and J are TRBV6-5 and TRBJ2-5; possibly TRBD2 for D (6 bases). This CDR3 region has 14 residues. Germline CDR1 and CDR2: MNHEY and SVGAGI. V lost 2 bases and J lost 5, with 12 bases in between. The CDR3 region is CASSYGRAGETQYF. The CDR3 DNA reads TGTGCCAGCAGTTACGGCAGGGCGGGGGAGACCCAGTACTTC.

This clonotype was observed once. V is TRBV5-1 and J is TRBJ2-3, with D unclear. Trimming shortened V by 5 bases and J by 4 bases, and 14 bases separated the two germline ends. The length of the CDR3 is 14 residues. The germline V gene has CDR1 SGHRS and CDR2 YFSETQ. The CDR3 nucleotides are TGCGCCAGCAGTCCCCTCTTTAGTGCAGATACGCAGTATTTT. Its protein product is CASSPLFSADTQYF.